This TCR beta chain derives from a study of cytomegalovirus exposure and HLA in healthy donors. The V end was cut by 5 bases, the J end by 5 bases, with 13 bases between. CDR3 length: 14 amino acids. CDR1 MNHGY and CDR2 SVAAGI come from the germline V gene. This table comes from immunoSEQ multiplex PCR, and its TCRdb copy is limited to in-frame clones, with some not included. The data contain 70,000 or so clones, 94% of them singletons. The chain carries TRBV6-9 and TRBJ1-5, with TRBD1 as a possible D gene (6 bases). Sequences were obtained from PBMCs. This TCR derives from a man between 18 and 35 years old in good health and CMV-seropositive. CDR3 DNA sequence: TGTGCCAGCAGTCTACAGGGTCTCGATCAGCCCCAGCATTTT. It yields the protein CASSLQGLDQPQHF.